This TCR beta chain was profiled in a study of blood T cell repertoires in COVID-19. Overall study context: Whether acute or convalescent, the COVID-19 samples came from the United States, Italy and Spain.

This CDR3 comprises 18 residues. J was trimmed by 4 bases and V by 2 bases; bases with no gene match: 11. Germline loops: CDR1 SGHAT, CDR2 FQNNGV. Original data processing: Amplification from reference gene primers served as the basis for estimated nucleated cell counts. Repertoires were generated with immunoSEQ multiplex PCR, while TCRdb's copy carries only in-frame clones and drops some. The DNA gave D and trimming, while V, J and clone size come from that table. The sample contains approximately 280,000 clones, approximately 88% of which appear only once. This sequence was found in a man aged 45-65 years with acute or convalescent COVID-19. The sample consisted of peripheral blood. The chain couples TRBV11-2 to TRBJ2-2, with 9 bases that match TRBD2. The CDR3 here is CASSLLVAGAILTGELFF. CDR3 coding DNA: TGTGCCAGCAGCTTACTTGTAGCGGGGGCCATCCTCACCGGGGAGCTGTTTTTT.